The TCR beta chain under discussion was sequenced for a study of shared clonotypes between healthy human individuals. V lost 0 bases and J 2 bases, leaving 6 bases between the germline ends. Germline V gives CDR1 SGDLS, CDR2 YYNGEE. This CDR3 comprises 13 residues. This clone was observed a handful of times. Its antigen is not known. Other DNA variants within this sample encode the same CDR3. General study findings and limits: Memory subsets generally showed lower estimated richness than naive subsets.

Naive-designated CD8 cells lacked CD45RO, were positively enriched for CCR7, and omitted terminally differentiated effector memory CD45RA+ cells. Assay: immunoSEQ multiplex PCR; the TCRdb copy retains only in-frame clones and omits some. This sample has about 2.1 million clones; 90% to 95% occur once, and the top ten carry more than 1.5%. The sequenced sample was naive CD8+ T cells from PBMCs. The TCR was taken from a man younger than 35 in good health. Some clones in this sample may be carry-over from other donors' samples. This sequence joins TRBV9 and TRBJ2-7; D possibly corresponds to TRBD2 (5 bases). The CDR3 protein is CASSVAGTYEQYF. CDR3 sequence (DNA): TGTGCCAGCAGCGTAGCGGGAACCTACGAGCAGTACTTC.